This T cell receptor beta chain comes out of a study of CD8 T cells in Susac syndrome. The RNA, roughly 0.5 to 1 ug, was put through reverse transcription using random hexamers. Each CDR3 protein is one row after TCRdb ran MiXCR on the immunoSEQ multiplex PCR reads. In the table there are about 200,000 distinct CDR3 sequences, 80% to 95% of which are singletons. Unmatched junction bases numbered 7, after V lost 9 bases and J lost 4 bases. This CDR3 comprises 14 residues. This clonotype was seen only once. This TCR was sampled from a human donor with multiple sclerosis. The sample comprised CD8+ T cells from PBMCs. The chain carries TRBV12-3 or TRBV12-4 and TRBJ1-1; TRBD1 matches at 11 bases. The CDR3 is CASQQGTGGTEAFF. In nucleotides, the CDR3 is TGTGCCAGTCAACAAGGGACAGGGGGCACTGAAGCTTTCTTT.